Each of the 32 T cell receptor beta chains below was sequenced from the same sample in a study of blood T cells in healthy people across ages. With a J-beta primer mix and a sample-barcoded 5' primer, a second PCR ran about 6 to 11 cycles. TCRdb analysed the 5' RACE reads with MiXCR anew, one entry per CDR3 protein. Among around 1,000,000 distinct CDR3 sequences listed, roughly two fifths were seen once. The sample consisted of blood. The receptors originated from a man younger than 30 in good health.

The chain is built from TRBV4-1 and TRBJ1-5, with D possibly TRBD1 on 5 matching bases. This CDR3 is 18 amino acids long. The germline V and J ends were trimmed by 5 bases and 0 bases, with 20 bases remaining between them. From germline, CDR1 is MGHRA and CDR2 YSYEKL. DNA of the CDR3: TGCGCCAGCAGCGGTCAGGGCTTACGCGGCTATAGCAATCAGCCCCAGCATTTT. Residues: CASSGQGLRGYSNQPQHF.

This clonotype was seen a handful of times. V gene TRBV18 combines with J gene TRBJ2-3; TRBD2 matches 8 bases. Germline trimming cut 0 bases from V and 2 bases from J; bases unmatched to any gene: 7. Germline CDR1 KGHSH, CDR2 LQKENI. This CDR3 has 17 residues. Here the CDR3 reads CASSPPAISGNTDTQYF. The DNA of the CDR3 is TGTGCCAGCTCACCACCGGCCATTAGCGGGAACACAGATACGCAGTATTTT.

This clonotype was recorded a few times. CDR3 sequence: CASTRQGGNEQFF. The CDR3 DNA reads TGTGCCAGCACAAGACAGGGGGGCAATGAGCAGTTCTTC. This chain links TRBV7-2 with TRBJ2-1; 9 bases are shared with TRBD1. Germline V CDR1 and CDR2: SGHTA, FQGNSA. The CDR3 length is 13 residues. V was pared by 7 bases and J by 6 bases, with 4 bases of the junction left unmatched.

This clonotype was seen only a few times. This chain uses TRBV9 with TRBJ2-5, with 10 bases lining up with TRBD2. This CDR3 spans 16 amino acids. J was trimmed by 1 base and V by 4 bases; bases with no gene match: 7. Germline assignment: CDR1 SGDLS and CDR2 YYNGEE. Here the CDR3 DNA reads TGTGCCAGCAGCCCCTCTAGCGGGAGCCTCCAAGAGACCCAGTACTTC. Protein: CASSPSSGSLQETQYF.

The V gene is TRBV6-2 or TRBV6-3, the J gene TRBJ1-1; D may be TRBD1 (6 bases). V lost 5 bases, J lost 8 bases, and 18 bases lay in between. There are 14 residues in the CDR3. The germline V gene encodes CDR1 MNHEY and CDR2 SVGEGT. The CDR3 region is CASSTDRFRVEAFF. The CDR3 region has the DNA TGTGCCAGCAGTACTGACAGGTTTCGGGTGGAAGCTTTCTTT.

This clonotype was seen a few times. This sequence joins TRBV10-3 and TRBJ1-6; no firm D call. V was clipped by 11 bases and J by 2 bases, with 7 bases between them. Looked up from germline, CDR1 is ENHRY and CDR2 is SYGVKD. The CDR3 consists of 12 residues. CDR3 loop: CAPWPYNSPLHF. Here the CDR3 DNA reads TGTGCCCCTTGGCCCTATAATTCACCCCTCCACTTT.

The chain links TRBV7-2 to TRBJ2-1; 7 bases fit TRBD2. The CDR3 extends over 15 amino acids. Germline V CDR1 and CDR2: SGHTA, FQGNSA. Trimming at V came to 6 bases and at J to 0 bases, leaving 5 bases not matched to a gene. The chain's CDR3 is CASRLRTSSYNEQFF. The CDR3 nucleotides read TGTGCCAGCAGACTCAGGACTAGCTCCTACAATGAGCAGTTCTTC.

The chain links TRBV7-9 to TRBJ1-1; D is possibly TRBD1 (6 bases). Germline V gene sequence: CDR1 SEHNR, CDR2 FQNEAQ (reference sequence). This CDR3 contains 14 residues. V was cut by 4 bases and J by 3 bases, with 12 bases left in between. CDR3 residues: CASSSEQGDTEAFF. The CDR3, as DNA: TGTGCCAGCAGCTCCGAACAGGGAGACACTGAAGCTTTCTTT. The variable domain in full, with the rest retrieved from reference TRBV7-9 and TRBJ1-1, is DTGVSQNPRHKITKRGQNVTFRCDPISEHNRLYWYRQTLGQGPEFLTYFQNEAQLEKSRLLSDRFSAERPKGSFSTLEIQRTEQGDSAMYLCASSSEQGDTEAFFGQGTRLTVV.

This clonotype came up many times. The chain employs TRBV7-2 and TRBJ2-1; tentatively, D is TRBD1 (5 bases). Germline loops: CDR1 SGHTA, CDR2 FQGNSA. This CDR3 spans 12 amino acids. Trimming shortened V by 2 bases and J by 9 bases, and 8 bases separated the two germline ends. CDR3 coding DNA: TGTGCCAGCAGCTTACAGGGTGGTGAGCAGTTCTTC. Translation gives CASSLQGGEQFF.

This clonotype was recorded a few times. The chain combines TRBV2 with TRBJ2-1; 7 nucleotides match TRBD1. V lost 10 bases and J lost 0; bases outside the gene matches: 6. CDR1 is SNHLY and CDR2 is FYNNEI in the germline V gene. The length of the CDR3 is 14 residues. CDR3 loop: CATGDSRSYNEQFF. The CDR3 DNA reads as TGTGCCACAGGGGACAGTCGCTCCTACAATGAGCAGTTCTTC.

The chain couples TRBV2 to TRBJ2-5; 11 bases are a match to TRBD2. Germline loops: CDR1 SNHLY, CDR2 FYNNEI. V was pared by 7 bases and J by 2 bases, with 6 bases of the junction left unmatched. This CDR3 has 15 amino acids. The CDR3 spells CASTMLAGGQETQYF. As DNA, the CDR3 is TGTGCCAGCACCATGCTAGCGGGGGGTCAAGAGACCCAGTACTTC.

This chain links TRBV7-9 with TRBJ1-6; D is uncertain. The V end was cut by 7 bases, the J end by 0 bases, with 13 bases between. Germline lookup yields CDR1 SEHNR and CDR2 FQNEAQ (reference sequence). The CDR3 is made up of 16 amino acids. The CDR3 nucleotides are TGTGCCAGCACCCAAGTTGGAAGCTCCTATAATTCACCCCTCCACTTT. It encodes CASTQVGSSYNSPLHF.

This clonotype has just a few counts. The V and J genes are TRBV9 and TRBJ2-5; D is tentatively TRBD1 or TRBD2 (5 bases each). The CDR3 runs 13 residues. Trimming took 3 bases from V and 11 from J, leaving 17 bases between them. Germline V gene sequence: CDR1 SGDLS, CDR2 YYNGEE. The CDR3, as DNA: TGTGCCAGCAGCGAGGGACCTAGCAATGAGCAGTACTTC. It yields the protein CASSEGPSNEQYF.

CDR3 residues: CASNQGGDTQYF. CDR3 nucleotides: TGTGCCAGCAATCAGGGGGGAGATACGCAGTATTTT. The rearrangement links TRBV6-6 to TRBJ2-3, with a weak D call TRBD1 (7 bases). Germline CDR1 and CDR2: MNHNY and SVGAGI (reference sequence). Trimming stripped 7 bases from V and 5 bases from J, with 10 bases between. The CDR3 consists of 12 residues.

The CDR3 is CASSGVGSYEQYF. CDR3 DNA sequence: TGTGCCAGCAGTGGCGTGGGGTCCTACGAGCAGTACTTC. V is TRBV25-1 and J is TRBJ2-7; D ambiguous. CDR3 length: 13 residues. The germline CDR1 and CDR2 sequences are MGHDK and SYGVNS. V was trimmed by 4 bases and J by 1 base, leaving 8 bases between them.

V usage is TRBV5-1 and J usage is TRBJ1-4, with D perhaps matching TRBD1 (5 bases). V shed 4 bases and J shed 6 bases, with 13 bases lying between them. There are 14 residues in the CDR3. Germline loops: CDR1 SGHRS, CDR2 YFSETQ. This CDR3 is CASSPPGGDEKLFF. The CDR3 DNA reads as TGCGCCAGCAGCCCGCCCGGGGGGGATGAAAAACTGTTTTTT. The full variable domain, rest sourced from reference TRBV5-1 and TRBJ1-4, is KAGVTQTPRYLIKTRGQQVTLSCSPISGHRSVSWYQQTPGQGLQFLFEYFSETQRNKGNFPGRFSGRQFSNSRSEMNVSTLELGDSALYLCASSPPGGDEKLFFGSGTQLSVL.

The rearrangement uses TRBV15 and TRBJ1-1; a weak D match, TRBD1 (5 bases). Germline lookup yields CDR1 LNHNV and CDR2 YYDKDF (reference sequence). The CDR3 loop spans 15 amino acids. Trimming took off 5 bases at V and 2 bases at J, with 15 bases between the two ends. The CDR3 DNA is TGTGCCACCAGCCGCACCCGATGGACAAACACTGAAGCTTTCTTT. Translation: CATSRTRWTNTEAFF.

This clonotype was observed a handful of times. This sequence joins TRBV4-2 and TRBJ1-2; a possible D gene is TRBD1 (5 bases). V lost 4 bases and J lost 1, with 16 bases in between. Germline assignment: CDR1 LGHNA and CDR2 YNFKEQ. CDR3 length: 16 residues. This CDR3 is CASSPQGAESNYGYTF. The CDR3 region has the DNA TGTGCCAGCAGCCCTCAAGGGGCAGAAAGTAACTATGGCTACACCTTC.

This clonotype occurred many times. The V gene is TRBV5-1, the J gene TRBJ1-2; D is perhaps TRBD1 (5 bases). The CDR3 loop spans 14 amino acids. V lost 0 bases and J 6 bases, leaving 12 bases between the germline ends. CDR1 is SGHRS, CDR2 YFSETQ, per germline. CDR3 nucleotides: TGCGCCAGCAGCTTGGAGCCAGGGCGAAATGGCTACACCTTC. This sequence encodes CASSLEPGRNGYTF.

The gene calls are TRBV27 and TRBJ1-1; D gene ambiguous. The germline V gene has CDR1 MNHEY and CDR2 SMNVEV (reference sequence). There are 14 residues in the CDR3. V gave up 0 bases and J gave up 6 bases, with 11 bases separating them. DNA for the CDR3: TGTGCCAGCAGTTTATCAGTCGGGGTCGCTGAAGCTTTCTTT. This sequence encodes CASSLSVGVAEAFF.

This sequence joins TRBV6-6 and TRBJ1-2; 9 bases map to TRBD1. Germline CDR1 is MNHNY and CDR2 is SVGAGI (reference sequence). There are 14 residues in the CDR3. The junction had 9 bases not matched to a gene; V was cut back by 9 bases and J by 4 bases. CDR3 amino acids: CASRTGDQGYGYTF. CDR3 DNA sequence: TGTGCCAGTCGGACAGGGGACCAGGGCTATGGCTACACCTTC.

The rearrangement joins TRBV5-1 to TRBJ2-2; D unclear. The V gene lost 6 bases and the J gene lost 7 bases, with 7 bases spanning the gap. CDR3 size: 11 residues. Germline-derived CDR1 and CDR2 are SGHRS and YFSETQ. Here the CDR3 reads CASTLDGELFF. CDR3 nucleotides: TGCGCCAGCACTCTAGACGGGGAGCTGTTTTTT. The variable domain in full, completed from reference TRBV5-1 and TRBJ2-2, reads KAGVTQTPRYLIKTRGQQVTLSCSPISGHRSVSWYQQTPGQGLQFLFEYFSETQRNKGNFPGRFSGRQFSNSRSEMNVSTLELGDSALYLCASTLDGELFFGEGSRLTVL.

This clonotype was seen only a few times. The chain is built from TRBV6-6 and TRBJ1-1; D ambiguous. CDR3 length: 15 residues. Germline-derived CDR1 and CDR2 are MNHNY and SVGAGI (reference sequence). The V and J ends lost 0 bases and 0 bases respectively, with 8 bases between them. The CDR3 DNA sequence: TGTGCCAGCAGTTACTCTGGCGGGATGAACACTGAAGCTTTCTTT. Its protein product is CASSYSGGMNTEAFF.

The chain couples TRBV7-3 to TRBJ2-3; TRBD2 matches at 10 bases. After removal of 4 bases from V and 5 bases from J, the junction contained 3 bases not matched to a gene. This CDR3 comprises 14 residues. CDR1 is SGHTA and CDR2 is FQGTGA in the germline V gene. The CDR3 spells CASSSGLAQDTQYF. The DNA of the CDR3 is TGTGCCAGCAGCTCGGGACTAGCGCAAGATACGCAGTATTTT.

The chain couples TRBV4-1 to TRBJ1-1; the D is unclear. This CDR3 comprises 14 residues. Germline loops: CDR1 MGHRA, CDR2 YSYEKL. Trimming cost V 2 bases and J 0 bases, with 7 bases left between them. The CDR3 DNA follows: TGCGCCAGCAGCCAATCACACTTGAACACTGAAGCTTTCTTT. Protein product: CASSQSHLNTEAFF.

The V and J genes are TRBV5-8 and TRBJ1-5; D is undetermined. The V end was cut by 5 bases, the J end by 4 bases, with 16 bases between. Germline values: CDR1 SGHTS, CDR2 YDEGEE. The CDR3 totals 15 residues. CDR3 loop: CASSLTWLGNQPQHF. CDR3 DNA: TGTGCCAGCAGTCTGACATGGCTAGGGAATCAGCCCCAGCATTTT.

This clonotype occurred a few times. The rearrangement uses TRBV9 and TRBJ1-2; 10 bases fit TRBD1. This CDR3 is 18 amino acids long. Germline assignment: CDR1 SGDLS and CDR2 YYNGEE. V gave up 3 bases and J gave up 6 bases; unmatched junction bases: 17. CDR3 DNA sequence: TGTGCCAGCAGCGCCACAGGTGGACAGGGGGGTCCACAGGATGGCTACACCTTC. Translating gives CASSATGGQGGPQDGYTF.

The chain carries TRBV5-1 and TRBJ2-1; tentatively, D is TRBD2 (5 bases). Per germline, CDR1 SGHRS and CDR2 YFSETQ. Trimming cost V 2 bases and J 6 bases, with 12 bases left between them. The CDR3 consists of 14 residues. CDR3 nucleotide sequence: TGCGCCAGCAGCTTTGAACTAGGGCGCAATGAGCAGTTCTTC. This translates into CASSFELGRNEQFF.

This chain's CDR3 is CASSLKESLLDNEQYF. The CDR3 bases are TGTGCCAGCAGCTTGAAAGAGAGTCTCCTGGACAATGAGCAGTACTTC. The J gene is TRBJ2-5, the V gene TRBV7-9; possible D gene TRBD1, 5 bases. V gave up 3 bases and J gave up 11 bases, with 25 bases separating them. Germline V gene lookup returns CDR1 SEHNR and CDR2 FQNEAQ (reference sequence). This CDR3 comprises 16 residues.

The V gene is TRBV25-1, the J gene TRBJ1-6; no clear D gene. Per the germline V gene, CDR1 is MGHDK and CDR2 is SYGVNS. This CDR3 spans 13 amino acids. The V end was cut by 0 bases, the J end by 9 bases, with 6 bases between. CDR3 residues: CASSEYLFSPLHF. CDR3 nucleotides: TGTGCCAGCAGTGAATATTTGTTTTCACCCCTCCACTTT.

This clonotype was counted many times. The chain employs TRBV10-3 and TRBJ1-2; TRBD1 agrees at 8 bases. Trimming took 9 bases from V and 4 from J; bases not matched to a gene: 10. The germline gives CDR1 ENHRY, CDR2 SYGVKD. The CDR3 has 14 amino acids. Here the CDR3 reads CAIGGTGNIYGYTF. CDR3 DNA sequence: TGTGCCATAGGCGGGACAGGAAACATCTATGGCTACACCTTC.

The chain has TRBV24-1 and TRBJ1-5, with TRBD1 matching over 10 bases. V gave up 4 bases and J gave up 9 bases; unmatched junction bases: 11. The germline gives CDR1 KGHDR, CDR2 SFDVKD. The CDR3 extends over 16 amino acids. The CDR3 here is CATSDADRGPSGPQHF. In nucleotides, the CDR3 is TGTGCCACCAGTGACGCTGACAGGGGGCCATCTGGGCCCCAGCATTTT.